Listed below are T cell receptor beta chains from one sample, sequenced in a study of shared clonotypes between healthy human individuals. Libraries were prepared by immunoSEQ multiplex PCR; TCRdb keeps only in-frame clonotypes and omits some of them. The table lists 110,000 or so clones, about 62% of them singletons, with roughly 24% in the top ten. Sequenced material: memory CD8+ T cells sorted from blood. The receptors were gathered from a woman aged 30 to 39 in good health. CDR3s include the opening cysteine and the closing phenylalanine or tryptophan. D genes are given only for firm matches. Rows give clone size only sometimes, using once, few, many, or a class for an expanded clone.

v_gene,len,d_gene,abundance,j_gene,CDR3nt,CDR3aa
TRBV5-1,14,-,-,TRBJ2-7,TGCGCCAGCAGCTTGGCACAGGGTGGGTACGAGCAGTACTTC,CASSLAQGGYEQYF
TRBV4-2,16,TRBD2,-,TRBJ2-1,TGTGCCAGCAGCCAAACCGGGACTAGCGGGAACGATGAGCAGTTCTTC,CASSQTGTSGNDEQFF
TRBV19,15,-,-,TRBJ2-2,TGTGCCAGTAGTATTCTGGGGGCGGACACCGGGGAGCTGTTTTTT,CASSILGADTGELFF
TRBV5-4,13,TRBD1,many,TRBJ2-7,TGTGCCAGCAGCTTACAGGGGTCCTACGAGCAGTACTTC,CASSLQGSYEQYF
TRBV19,17,TRBD2,-,TRBJ2-1,TGTGCCAGTACCACGGGACTAGCGCAGAGCTCCTACAATGAGCAGTTCTTC,CASTTGLAQSSYNEQFF
TRBV7-2,15,-,-,TRBJ1-1,TGTGCCAGCAGCCGTAGAATGACCCCGGGAGCTGAAGCTTTCTTT,CASSRRMTPGAEAFF
TRBV7-9,12,-,-,TRBJ2-7,TGTGCCAGCAGCTTCCAGCTTGACGAGCAGTACTTC,CASSFQLDEQYF
TRBV20-1,11,-,-,TRBJ1-4,TGCAGTGCTAGATTGTTTGAAAAACTGTTTTTT,CSARLFEKLFF
TRBV4-1,15,-,many,TRBJ2-7,TGCGCCAGCAGCCAAGTTTCTACAGATGCCTACGAGCAGTACTTC,CASSQVSTDAYEQYF
TRBV6-1,13,-,-,TRBJ1-2,TGTGCCAGCAGTGCGACCGGGGCACACCTCTACACCTTC,CASSATGAHLYTF
TRBV5-1,13,TRBD2,few,TRBJ2-7,TGCGCCAGCAGCTTATCGGGAGGATACGAGCAGTACTTC,CASSLSGGYEQYF
TRBV18,15,-,-,TRBJ1-1,TGTGCCAGCTCCCACGACAAGGGTCGGGTTACTGAAGCTTTCTTT,CASSHDKGRVTEAFF
TRBV5-1,15,-,-,TRBJ2-2,TGCGCCAGCAGCTTCCCCGAAATGTCCGGCGGGGAGCTGTTTTTT,CASSFPEMSGGELFF
TRBV4-1,13,-,-,TRBJ2-1,TGCGCCAGCAGCCAAGACCGCTACGCGTTTCAGTTCTTC,CASSQDRYAFQFF
TRBV11-2,15,TRBD1,-,TRBJ1-4,TGTGCCAGCGCCGGGAGTGGGACAGTGGGTGAAAAACTGTTTTTT,CASAGSGTVGEKLFF
TRBV2,15,TRBD1,many,TRBJ1-3,TGTGCCAGCAGCCAGGGGGCGGGAAATGGAAACACCATATATTTT,CASSQGAGNGNTIYF
TRBV11-2,15,TRBD1,-,TRBJ2-7,TGTGCCAGCAGCCAGACAGGGGGCTTCTCCTACGAGCAGTACTTC,CASSQTGGFSYEQYF
TRBV19,14,-,-,TRBJ1-2,TGTGCCAGTAGTATAAGTGGCAGCTTCTATGGCTACACCTTC,CASSISGSFYGYTF
TRBV15,14,TRBD1,-,TRBJ1-1,TGTGCCACCAGCAGCCAGGGGGCGCACACTGAAGCTTTCTTT,CATSSQGAHTEAFF
TRBV7-9,18,-,-,TRBJ2-1,TGTGCCAGCAGCTTAGCGAAGTCCAGATCTTACGGGGATGATGAGCAGTTCTTC,CASSLAKSRSYGDDEQFF
TRBV7-4,15,-,-,TRBJ2-7,TGTGCCAGCAGCTTATATCAGGGTTCCTCCTACGAGCAGTACTTC,CASSLYQGSSYEQYF
TRBV27,14,-,-,TRBJ1-5,TGTGCCAGCAGTCTCGGGACGGCCAATCAGCCCCAGCATTTT,CASSLGTANQPQHF
TRBV7-6,16,-,-,TRBJ2-1,TGTGCCAGCAGCTTGGGACTGGCGGCACCCTACAATGAGCAGTTCTTC,CASSLGLAAPYNEQFF
TRBV5-8,12,-,once,TRBJ2-3,TGTGCCAGCAGCTTGGGGTCAGATACGCAGTATTTT,CASSLGSDTQYF
TRBV5-1,16,-,once,TRBJ2-3,TGCGCCAGCAGCGACGTGGCGGGTTTTGGGGCAGATACGCAGTATTTT,CASSDVAGFGADTQYF
TRBV6-6,12,-,once,TRBJ2-3,TGTGCCAGCAGTTACACCACAGATACGCAGTATTTT,CASSYTTDTQYF
TRBV28,18,TRBD2,-,TRBJ2-7,TGTGCCAGCAGTTTCAAGGCACTAGCGGGATCAAGCTCCTACGAGCAGTACTTC,CASSFKALAGSSSYEQYF
TRBV5-1,15,-,-,TRBJ2-7,TGCGCCAGCAGCTTGGATGTTGGGGGGATCTACGAGCAGTACTTC,CASSLDVGGIYEQYF
TRBV29-1,15,TRBD2,-,TRBJ2-3,TGCAGCGTTGGGATATCGGCTAGCGGTACAGATACGCAGTATTTT,CSVGISASGTDTQYF
TRBV11-3,16,TRBD2,many,TRBJ2-7,TGTGCCAGCAGCTTACTTGCGGGAGTAGGGGTGGGCGAGCAGTACTTC,CASSLLAGVGVGEQYF
TRBV5-1,14,-,once,TRBJ2-7,TGCGCCAGCAGCTTGGTGGCTGACTCCTACGAGCAGTACTTC,CASSLVADSYEQYF
TRBV27,11,-,-,TRBJ2-7,TGTGCCAGCAGTTACTCGAGCGAGCAGTACTTC,CASSYSSEQYF
TRBV10-1,16,TRBD2,-,TRBJ2-1,TGCGCCAGCAGTGAGGCTAGCGGACACTCCTACAATGAGCAGTTCTTC,CASSEASGHSYNEQFF
TRBV7-8,14,TRBD1,-,TRBJ1-4,TGTGCCAGCAGGGAGGGACAGGCTAATGAAAAACTGTTTTTT,CASREGQANEKLFF
TRBV5-6,14,TRBD1,-,TRBJ2-5,TGTGCCAGCAGCCCACAGGGGCCCCAAGAGACCCAGTACTTC,CASSPQGPQETQYF
TRBV6-4,16,TRBD2,-,TRBJ2-3,TGTGCCAGCAGTGACTCGACTAGCGGTGACACAGATACGCAGTATTTT,CASSDSTSGDTDTQYF
TRBV4-1,15,-,few,TRBJ1-2,TGCGCCAGCAGCCAGATCACATCGCCTTTATATGGCTACACCTTC,CASSQITSPLYGYTF
TRBV9,15,TRBD1,once,TRBJ1-2,TGTGCCAGCAGCGTCTACCTATCAGGGGGCTATGGCTACACCTTC,CASSVYLSGGYGYTF
TRBV6-6,14,TRBD1,-,TRBJ2-5,TGTGCCAGCAGACAGGGGAATCTTCAAGAGACCCAGTACTTC,CASRQGNLQETQYF
TRBV9,16,TRBD2,few,TRBJ2-1,TGTGCCAGCAGCGTAGTAGTAGCGGGAGGTTACAATGAGCAGTTCTTC,CASSVVVAGGYNEQFF
TRBV25-1,18,-,many,TRBJ2-7,TGTGCCAGCAGTAACCCGTCGGGGGCTGGGAAGGGGGTAGGGGAGCAGTACTTC,CASSNPSGAGKGVGEQYF
TRBV9,14,TRBD2,-,TRBJ2-7,TGTGCCAGCAGCGGTTTAGCGGGAGGGGGAGAGCAGTACTTC,CASSGLAGGGEQYF
TRBV28,16,-,few,TRBJ2-7,TGTGCCAGCAGTTTAAGGGGCGCAAAGGGGGACTACGAGCAGTACTTC,CASSLRGAKGDYEQYF
TRBV29-1,13,-,-,TRBJ2-7,TGCAGCGTTGGAGGAGGGGAAGGCTACGAGCAGTACTTC,CSVGGGEGYEQYF
TRBV15,15,-,-,TRBJ1-4,TGTGCCACCAGCAGAAACCGAGCAACTAATGAAAAACTGTTTTTT,CATSRNRATNEKLFF
TRBV4-2,18,-,few,TRBJ2-7,TGTGCCAGCAGCCAAGATACTGGACCCACAGCGGGCACCTACGAGCAGTACTTC,CASSQDTGPTAGTYEQYF
TRBV25-1,13,-,-,TRBJ2-7,TGTGCCAGCTCGGACGGGAGAGGGAACGAGCAGTACTTC,CASSDGRGNEQYF
TRBV19,14,TRBD2,-,TRBJ2-2,TGTGCCAGCCTAGCGGGGGCGAACACCGGGGAGCTGTTTTTT,CASLAGANTGELFF
TRBV28,17,-,-,TRBJ2-7,TGTGCCAGCAGTAACCAGGATTCGTGGGCGGGTAGCTACGAGCAGTACTTC,CASSNQDSWAGSYEQYF
TRBV7-6,14,-,few,TRBJ2-7,TGTGCCAGCGTATTGGGGTCGGGGGTCTACGAGCAGTACTTC,CASVLGSGVYEQYF
TRBV28,13,TRBD1,-,TRBJ1-2,TGTGCCAGCCTGCAGGGGGGGAACTATGGCTACACCTTC,CASLQGGNYGYTF
TRBV5-1,16,-,many,TRBJ1-1,TGCGCCAGCAGCTTGGGTCGTTCCGGAACGAACACTGAAGCTTTCTTT,CASSLGRSGTNTEAFF
TRBV27,17,TRBD2,-,TRBJ2-2,TGTGCCAGCAGTTTCAGTCCGGGAGGTTGGGGCACCGGGGAGCTGTTTTTT,CASSFSPGGWGTGELFF
TRBV30,14,-,-,TRBJ2-7,TGTGCCTGGAGTGGGGGACGGGAACCCTACGAGCAGTACTTC,CAWSGGREPYEQYF
TRBV29-1,14,-,-,TRBJ2-5,TGCAGCGTGGAAATAGCGGATAACCAAGAGACCCAGTACTTC,CSVEIADNQETQYF
TRBV27,15,TRBD1,-,TRBJ2-3,TGTGCCAGCAGTTTAGGGACAGGGGTTATAGATACGCAGTATTTT,CASSLGTGVIDTQYF
TRBV29-1,15,-,once,TRBJ2-3,TGCAGCGTTGAAGAGGTTTTCGTTAGCACAGATACGCAGTATTTT,CSVEEVFVSTDTQYF
TRBV7-9,15,TRBD2,-,TRBJ2-1,TGTGCCAGCAGCTTAGTTAGCGGGTCGTACAATGAGCAGTTCTTC,CASSLVSGSYNEQFF
TRBV6-4,18,-,-,TRBJ2-6,TGTGCCAGCAGTAGCGGGCGCACACGACAAAGTCGGGCCAACGTCCTGACTTTC,CASSSGRTRQSRANVLTF
TRBV6-1,15,-,-,TRBJ1-2,TGTGCCAGCAGTGTAACCGGGACATATAACTATGGCTACACCTTC,CASSVTGTYNYGYTF